The 21 T cell receptor beta chains below all came from one sample that was sequenced in a study of T cell changes during pregnancy in multiple sclerosis. The data were produced by immunoSEQ multiplex PCR, yet TCRdb's version contains in-frame clones alone and is incomplete. The sample contains around 50,000 clones, about nine tenths of which appear only once. The source material was CD4+ T cells from peripheral blood mononuclear cells, sampled in the third trimester of pregnancy. These TCRs come from a female donor with multiple sclerosis, enrolled in a pregnancy study.

This chain links TRBV5-1 with TRBJ2-3, with 8 bases aligning to TRBD2. V gave up 1 base and J gave up 2 bases; unmatched junction bases: 12. The V gene's germline CDR1 is SGHRS and CDR2 YFSETQ. The CDR3 spans 18 residues. The DNA of the CDR3 is TGCGCCAGCAGCTTGATGGGGGCAGCGGGGGCCATCACAGATACGCAGTATTTT. Protein product: CASSLMGAAGAITDTQYF. Based on the CDR3 plus reference TRBV5-1 and TRBJ2-3, the full variable domain is KAGVTQTPRYLIKTRGQQVTLSCSPISGHRSVSWYQQTPGQGLQFLFEYFSETQRNKGNFPGRFSGRQFSNSRSEMNVSTLELGDSALYLCASSLMGAAGAITDTQYFGPGTRLTVL.

This rearrangement joins TRBV13 to TRBJ1-3, with TRBD1 identical over 8 bases. The CDR3 consists of 14 residues. Unmatched junction bases numbered 3, after V lost 6 bases and J lost 2 bases. CDR1 PRHDT and CDR2 FYEKMQ come from the germline V gene (reference sequence). CDR3 coding DNA: TGTGCCAGCAGTAGGACAGGGACTGGAAACACCATATATTTT. Translation: CASSRTGTGNTIYF.

CDR3: CASSVGTGGDRPQHF. The CDR3 coding sequence is TGTGCCAGCAGCGTCGGGACAGGGGGAGACCGGCCCCAGCATTTT. The chain carries TRBV7-9 and TRBJ1-5, with 11 bases fitting TRBD1. CDR1 is SEHNR, CDR2 FQNEAQ, per germline (reference sequence). The CDR3 covers 15 residues. V trimming: 5 bases; J trimming: 9 bases; junction bases outside the gene matches: 9.

This clone was observed a single time. J is TRBJ2-5 and V is TRBV7-3, with 9 positions matching TRBD1. This CDR3 spans 16 amino acids. The V gene's germline CDR1 is SGHTA and CDR2 FQGTGA. The V segment lost 2 bases and the J segment 0 bases; nucleotides outside the gene matches: 4. CDR3 region: CASSLWGTGYQETQYF. Written as DNA, the CDR3 is TGTGCCAGCAGCTTATGGGGGACAGGGTACCAAGAGACCCAGTACTTC.

This chain links TRBV30 with TRBJ2-6, with D unresolved. The CDR3 runs 14 residues. The V and J ends lost 2 bases and 2 bases respectively, with 7 bases between them. The germline V gene encodes CDR1 GTSNPN and CDR2 SVGIG (reference sequence). The CDR3 nucleotides are TGTGCCTGGAGTCTATTGGCTGGGGCCAACGTCCTGACTTTC. Translation gives CAWSLLAGANVLTF.

This chain connects TRBV4-1 to TRBJ2-7; TRBD1 agrees at 7 bases. The germline V gene encodes CDR1 MGHRA and CDR2 YSYEKL. Germline trimming cut 5 bases from V and 4 bases from J; bases unmatched to any gene: 8. This CDR3 contains 14 residues. The DNA for the CDR3 is TGCGCCAGCAGCTCTACAATGGGACAGTACGAGCAGTACTTC. Translated, it gives CASSSTMGQYEQYF.

This chain joins TRBV19 and TRBJ1-5; possibly TRBD1 for D (5 bases). Looked up from germline, CDR1 is LNHDA and CDR2 is SQIVND (reference sequence). This CDR3 comprises 12 residues. Trimming stripped 3 bases from V and 7 bases from J, with 7 bases between. CDR3: CASSIRVQPQHF. Here the CDR3 DNA reads TGTGCCAGTAGTATCAGGGTACAGCCCCAGCATTTT.

The chain has TRBV6-5 and TRBJ2-3; a weak D match, TRBD2 (6 bases). Per the germline V gene, CDR1 is MNHEY and CDR2 is SVGAGI. V was trimmed by 6 bases and J by 3 bases, leaving 13 bases between them. The CDR3 length is 14 residues. The CDR3 region has the DNA TGTGCCAGCAGGGAGGGAGCCGGGACAGATACGCAGTATTTT. Amino acid sequence: CASREGAGTDTQYF.

The genes are TRBV7-9 and TRBJ1-1; perhaps TRBD1 as D (6 bases). The CDR3 extends over 17 amino acids. Deletions cut 6 bases from V and 0 bases from J, with 20 bases between. CDR1 SEHNR and CDR2 FQNEAQ come from the germline V gene (reference sequence). CDR3 in amino acids: CASSSIRTAHMNTEAFF. Here the CDR3 DNA reads TGTGCCAGCAGTTCGATAAGGACAGCCCACATGAACACTGAAGCTTTCTTT.

The genes are TRBV6-6 and TRBJ2-7; D is possibly TRBD1 (5 bases). V lost 6 bases, J lost 3 bases, and 9 bases lay in between. CDR1 and CDR2 from the germline V gene are MNHNY and SVGAGI (reference sequence). The CDR3 sequence is 12 residues long. The CDR3 region has the DNA TGTGCCAGCAGCCCCAGGGACTACGAGCAGTACTTC. This sequence encodes CASSPRDYEQYF.

V gene TRBV9 combines with J gene TRBJ2-5, with 9 bases lining up with TRBD2. Looked up from germline, CDR1 is SGDLS and CDR2 is YYNGEE. The CDR3 loop spans 13 amino acids. V dropped 3 bases and J dropped 5; count of bases not matched to a gene: 2. CDR3 coding DNA: TGTGCCAGCAGCGGCGGACTAGCGGAGACCCAGTACTTC. Residues: CASSGGLAETQYF.

This chain connects TRBV18 to TRBJ1-1; D remains unclear. The CDR3 is made up of 15 amino acids. With 2 bases removed from V and 4 bases from J, the gap between germline ends came to 14 bases. Germline CDR1 and CDR2: KGHSH and LQKENI. The CDR3 reads CASSPNMADVTEAFF. The CDR3 DNA reads TGTGCCAGCTCACCAAACATGGCAGATGTCACTGAAGCTTTCTTT.

The rearrangement joins TRBV19 to TRBJ1-6; 11 nucleotides line up with TRBD1. Germline values: CDR1 LNHDA, CDR2 SQIVND (reference sequence). The ends lost 6 bases at V and 7 bases at J; junction bases unmatched: 8. The CDR3 has 16 amino acids. The CDR3 here is CASRNAGTGGNSPLHF. The CDR3 nucleotides are TGTGCCAGTAGGAACGCCGGGACAGGGGGAAATTCACCCCTCCACTTT.

This sequence joins TRBV10-2 and TRBJ2-7; TRBD2 agrees at 7 bases. With 2 bases clipped from V and 2 bases from J, the junction kept 6 bases outside the gene matches. CDR1 and CDR2 (germline): WSHSY, SAAADI. This CDR3 is built from 15 residues. In nucleotides, the CDR3 is TGCGCCAGCAGTGAGGTCGGGGCGGGGGCCTACGAGCAGTACTTC. As protein: CASSEVGAGAYEQYF.

The chain links TRBV28 to TRBJ2-7, with 8 bases that match TRBD1. The germline CDR1 and CDR2 sequences are MDHEN and SYDVKM. The CDR3 is made up of 15 amino acids. J lost 6 bases, V lost 5 bases, and 12 bases had no gene match. The CDR3 region is CASSKPTGGRGEQYF. DNA for the CDR3: TGTGCCAGCAGTAAGCCTACAGGGGGACGGGGCGAGCAGTACTTC.

This chain uses TRBV9 with TRBJ2-1; maybe TRBD1 (6 bases). Germline V lookup: CDR1 SGDLS, CDR2 YYNGEE. The CDR3 spans 16 residues. Trimming removed 0 bases at V and 1 base at J, with 11 bases between. CDR3 nucleotide sequence: TGTGCCAGCAGCGTAGGATGGGGGCCTTCCTACAATGAGCAGTTCTTC. Residues: CASSVGWGPSYNEQFF.

This sequence joins TRBV6-1 and TRBJ2-7, with 8 bases identical to TRBD1. Germline loops: CDR1 MNHNS, CDR2 SASEGT. The V gene end was trimmed by 3 bases and the J gene end by 1 base; junction bases not matched to a gene: 2. The CDR3 has 14 amino acids. In nucleotides, the CDR3 is TGTGCCAGCAGTGAGACAGGGGCGTCCTACGAGCAGTACTTC. Translating gives CASSETGASYEQYF.

The chain has TRBV11-3 and TRBJ2-7; 8 nucleotides line up with TRBD1. The length of the CDR3 is 15 residues. After removal of 4 bases from V and 6 bases from J, the junction contained 11 bases not matched to a gene. Germline CDR1 and CDR2: SGHNT and YENEEA. For the CDR3, the DNA is TGTGCCAGCAGCTCCTCGACAGGGGCGGGTGGCGAGCAGTACTTC. It specifies CASSSSTGAGGEQYF.

The chain links TRBV4-1 to TRBJ2-3; TRBD2 agrees at 9 bases. V was clipped by 3 bases and J by 0 bases; unmatched bases: 7. Looked up from germline, CDR1 is MGHRA and CDR2 is YSYEKL. The CDR3 runs 17 residues. The CDR3 DNA reads TGCGCCAGCAGCCACGCCCCTAGCGGGGCTAGCACAGATACGCAGTATTTT. Its translation is CASSHAPSGASTDTQYF.

This clone was picked up one time. This chain joins TRBV20-1 and TRBJ1-5; D gene uncertain. V was clipped by 6 bases and J by 8 bases, with 5 bases between them. Germline-derived CDR1 and CDR2 are DFQATT and SNEGSKA (reference sequence). The CDR3 runs to 9 residues. CDR3 protein: CSAGEPQHF. CDR3 bases: TGCAGTGCCGGGGAGCCCCAGCATTTT.

The CDR3 loop reads CASSVVGRADGDTQYF. The CDR3 bases are TGTGCCAGCAGCGTAGTGGGCAGGGCCGACGGAGATACGCAGTATTTT. The chain employs TRBV9 and TRBJ2-3; D is possibly TRBD1 (5 bases). Germline V gene sequence: CDR1 SGDLS, CDR2 YYNGEE. Trimming removed 0 bases from V and 5 bases from J, with 16 bases in between. The CDR3 sequence is 16 residues long.